This note documents a single T cell receptor (beta chain) sequence. Its antigen is not known. This PCR relied on a set of 60 Vbeta primers and 13 Jbeta primers. The table came from immunoSEQ multiplex PCR; TCRdb's copy has only in-frame clones and leaves some out. The sample has 150,000 to 200,000 clones, roughly 80% seen once. The data derive from a study of cytomegalovirus exposure and HLA in healthy donors. About the study: From about 200 million T cells, an earlier analysis saw 110 million or so unique TCR beta sequences. The study placed about 86% of its 350 to 450 genotyped donors in the Caucasian-associated ancestry cluster. Study outcomes and limitations: Associated with cytomegalovirus, according to the listing, were some 150 TCR beta chains.

CDR3 length equals 17 residues. Germline V gene data show CDR1 as LGHNA and CDR2 as YSLEER. The V gene end was trimmed by 10 bases and the J gene end by 10 bases; junction bases not matched to a gene: 18. The sequence was obtained from a female donor in good health and CMV-seronegative. Sequencing used PBMCs. The chain employs TRBV4-3 and TRBJ2-1; 14 nucleotides align to TRBD2. CDR3 DNA sequence: TGCGCCACGCAATGGACTAGCGGGGGGCCCCTAAATGTCGAGCAGTTCTTC. Translation gives CATQWTSGGPLNVEQFF.